Following are 30 T cell receptor beta chains from one sample sequenced in a study of blood T cell repertoires in COVID-19. Profiled with immunoSEQ multiplex PCR; TCRdb holds only in-frame clones, not every one. The sample yields more than 55,000 clones, 80% to 90% seen once. The sample consisted of peripheral blood. Receptors were obtained from a human donor with active COVID-19. The donor label of this sample is uncertain.

The V and J genes are TRBV4-1 and TRBJ2-7; perhaps TRBD1 as D (6 bases). From germline, CDR1 is MGHRA and CDR2 YSYEKL. The CDR3 contains 15 residues. Trimming pared 0 bases from V and 6 bases from J, leaving 15 bases between. The DNA for the CDR3 is TGCGCCAGCAGCCAAGAGGGGACAACCTCTACCGAGCAGTACTTC. This encodes CASSQEGTTSTEQYF.

The V and J genes are TRBV30 and TRBJ1-5; D not resolved. Germline values: CDR1 GTSNPN, CDR2 SVGIG (reference sequence). Trimming took off 5 bases at V and 5 bases at J, with 22 bases between the two ends. The CDR3 runs to 16 residues. The CDR3 spells CAWCPTLLIFDQPQHF. The CDR3 coding sequence is TGTGCCTGGTGCCCCACATTATTAATATTCGATCAGCCCCAGCATTTT. Based on the CDR3 plus reference TRBV30 and TRBJ1-5, the full variable domain is SQTIHQWPATLVQPVGSPLSLECTVEGTSNPNLYWYRQAAGRGLQLLFYSVGIGQISSEVPQNLSASRPQDRQFILSSKKLLLSDSGFYLCAWCPTLLIFDQPQHFGDGTRLSIL.

The chain joins TRBV5-1 to TRBJ2-3; 10 bases fit TRBD2. The CDR3 contains 15 residues. The trim removed 1 base at V and 6 bases at J, leaving 5 bases unmatched. The germline V gene has CDR1 SGHRS and CDR2 YFSETQ. The CDR3 here is CASSLSGRAGDTQYF. The CDR3 bases are TGCGCCAGCAGCTTGAGCGGGAGGGCAGGGGATACGCAGTATTTT.

J is TRBJ2-3 and V is TRBV4-2, with D possibly TRBD2 on 5 matching bases. Germline loops: CDR1 LGHNA, CDR2 YNFKEQ. The CDR3 covers 15 residues. Trimming removed 3 bases at V and 3 bases at J, with 13 bases between. CDR3 sequence (DNA): TGTGCCAGCAGCCAGTCGCTAGCCCAGACAGATACGCAGTATTTT. Translating gives CASSQSLAQTDTQYF.

The rearrangement joins TRBV4-3 to TRBJ2-1, with 9 bases lining up with TRBD2. The CDR3 runs to 20 residues. The germline V gene encodes CDR1 LGHNA and CDR2 YSLEER. V shed 0 bases and J 0 bases; nucleotides not matched to a gene: 12. The chain's CDR3 is CASSQDPAGGSQSSYNEQFF. In DNA, the CDR3 is TGCGCCAGCAGCCAAGACCCAGCGGGGGGTTCCCAGAGCTCCTACAATGAGCAGTTCTTC.

This rearrangement joins TRBV7-2 to TRBJ1-1; perhaps TRBD1 as D (6 bases). Germline CDR1 and CDR2: SGHTA and FQGNSA. Deletions cut 4 bases from V and 11 bases from J, with 17 bases between. The CDR3 runs 13 residues. In nucleotides, the CDR3 is TGTGCCAGCAGCTCCACCCGACGGGACATCGCTTTCTTT. This sequence encodes CASSSTRRDIAFF.

The chain is built from TRBV5-6 and TRBJ2-7; D not resolved. The germline V and J ends were trimmed by 0 bases and 6 bases, with 13 bases remaining between them. The CDR3 is 14 amino acids. Germline-derived CDR1 and CDR2 are SGHDT and YYEEEE. CDR3 bases: TGTGCCAGCAGCTTGGGCAGGCCAGTTCTCGAGCAGTACTTC. It yields the protein CASSLGRPVLEQYF.

The chain links TRBV2 to TRBJ2-7, with 8 bases fitting TRBD1. CDR1 is SNHLY, CDR2 FYNNEI, per germline. The CDR3 has 15 amino acids. Trimming cost V 8 bases and J 3 bases; bases outside gene matches: 12. The CDR3 region has the DNA TGTGCCAGCTGTCGTATAAGGACAGGGTGCTACGAGCAGTACTTC. Its protein is CASCRIRTGCYEQYF.

The chain uses TRBV6-5 and TRBJ2-2, with 8 nucleotides matching TRBD2. This CDR3 has 16 amino acids. J lost 2 bases, V lost 5 bases, and 7 bases had no gene match. CDR1 and CDR2 from the germline V gene are MNHEY and SVGAGI. CDR3 DNA: TGTGCCAGCAGTCACTGGCGGGGGGCAAACACCGGGGAGCTGTTTTTT. Translating it yields CASSHWRGANTGELFF.

The rearrangement uses TRBV11-1 and TRBJ2-7; no definite D call. V was cut by 4 bases and J by 2 bases, with 3 bases left in between. The CDR3 extends over 11 amino acids. The germline gives CDR1 SGHAT, CDR2 FQDESV (reference sequence). CDR3 in DNA: TGTGCCAGCAGCTCCACCTACGAGCAGTACTTC. Translation gives CASSSTYEQYF.

Here the CDR3 reads CASTGYLAEYYTGELFF. CDR3 sequence (DNA): TGTGCCAGCACCGGGTATCTAGCGGAATATTACACCGGGGAGCTGTTTTTT. The chain joins TRBV21-1 to TRBJ2-2; whether TRBD2, the table's D call, matches the DNA was not checked. TRBV21-1 is termed a pseudogene. CDR3 length: 17 residues.

The chain combines TRBV5-4 with TRBJ2-7, with TRBD1 matching 7 bases. V gave up 0 bases and J gave up 0 bases; unmatched junction bases: 3. Germline V gives CDR1 SGHNT, CDR2 YYREEE (reference sequence). The CDR3 is 15 residues long. The CDR3 DNA reads as TGTGCCAGCAGCTTGGACAGGGGTTTCTCCTACGAGCAGTACTTC. This gives the protein CASSLDRGFSYEQYF.

The V gene is TRBV6-2 or TRBV6-3, the J gene TRBJ2-3; 7 bases fit TRBD2. Germline CDR1 reads MNHEY; CDR2 reads SVGEGT. Unmatched junction bases numbered 16, after V lost 3 bases and J lost 4 bases. This CDR3 spans 18 amino acids. CDR3 loop: CASSYDFGSGTGADTQYF. The CDR3 coding sequence is TGTGCCAGCAGTTATGATTTTGGCAGCGGGACCGGAGCAGATACGCAGTATTTT.

This chain links TRBV7-3 with TRBJ2-1, with 8 bases aligning to TRBD1. CDR3 length: 15 amino acids. Trimming took 1 base from V and 6 from J; bases not matched to a gene: 5. Germline CDR1 and CDR2: SGHTA and FQGTGA. CDR3: CASSLRTGSSNEQFF. The CDR3 nucleotides read TGTGCCAGCAGCTTAAGGACAGGGTCTTCCAATGAGCAGTTCTTC.

The V gene is TRBV6-2 or TRBV6-3, the J gene TRBJ1-5; 9 positions match TRBD1. The CDR3 is 17 residues long. CDR1 and CDR2 (germline): MNHEY, SVGEGT. Trimming removed 5 bases from V and 5 bases from J; junction bases left unmatched: 13. The CDR3 sequence is CASSPRIGQGLDQPQHF. DNA of the CDR3: TGTGCCAGCAGTCCCCGGATCGGACAGGGGTTAGATCAGCCCCAGCATTTT.

J is TRBJ2-4 and V is TRBV11-2, with D unresolved. The CDR3 covers 12 residues. In germline, CDR1 is SGHAT, CDR2 FQNNGV. V lost 0 bases and J 6 bases, leaving 3 bases between the germline ends. DNA for the CDR3: TGTGCCAGCAGCTTAGACAGAAACATTCAGTACTTC. As protein: CASSLDRNIQYF.

The chain carries TRBV7-9 and TRBJ2-1, with 11 bases aligning to TRBD2. J lost 6 bases, V lost 5 bases, and 15 bases had no gene match. This CDR3 has 18 amino acids. Looked up from germline, CDR1 is SEHNR and CDR2 is FQNEAQ (reference sequence). The CDR3 DNA reads TGTGCCAGCAGCCTTGGACAGGGATGGCTAGCGGGAGGCAATGAGCAGTTCTTC. Its translation: CASSLGQGWLAGGNEQFF. The full variable domain, rest sourced from reference TRBV7-9 and TRBJ2-1, is DTGVSQNPRHKITKRGQNVTFRCDPISEHNRLYWYRQTLGQGPEFLTYFQNEAQLEKSRLLSDRFSAERPKGSFSTLEIQRTEQGDSAMYLCASSLGQGWLAGGNEQFFGPGTRLTVL.

This chain uses TRBV19 with TRBJ2-5, with 9 bases aligning to TRBD2. The CDR3 has 16 residues. The germline gives CDR1 LNHDA, CDR2 SQIVND (reference sequence). V was pared by 3 bases and J by 1 base, with 6 bases of the junction left unmatched. CDR3 bases: TGTGCCAGTAGTATCGGTGGCGGGGGGGCCCAAGAGACCCAGTACTTC. Translation gives CASSIGGGGAQETQYF.

This sequence joins TRBV4-2 and TRBJ2-5; 7 bases align to TRBD2. CDR1 and CDR2 (germline): LGHNA, YNFKEQ. This CDR3 region has 14 residues. The junction had 4 bases not matched to a gene; V was cut back by 2 bases and J by 4 bases. The CDR3 nucleotides read TGTGCCAGCAGCCAACAGGGAGGGTCAGAGACCCAGTACTTC. This translates into CASSQQGGSETQYF.

The rearrangement uses TRBV7-2 and TRBJ2-7, with D uncertain. CDR3 length equals 14 residues. Trimming pared 1 base from V and 2 bases from J, leaving 9 bases between. Germline values: CDR1 SGHTA, CDR2 FQGNSA. The CDR3 nucleotides read TGTGCCAGCAGCTTAGAGCGAGGAACCTACGAGCAGTACTTC. Encoded protein: CASSLERGTYEQYF. The full variable domain, its missing parts supplied by reference TRBV7-2 and TRBJ2-7, is GAGVSQSPSNKVTEKGKDVELRCDPISGHTALYWYRQSLGQGLEFLIYFQGNSAPDKSGLPSDRFSAERTGGSVSTLTIQRTQQEDSAVYLCASSLERGTYEQYFGPGTRLTVT.

V is TRBV7-9 and J is TRBJ1-1; D is ambiguous. The CDR3 has 13 amino acids. Germline lookup yields CDR1 SEHNR and CDR2 FQNEAQ (reference sequence). Trimming took off 4 bases at V and 1 base at J, with 7 bases between the two ends. CDR3 region: CASSSTRNTEAFF. The CDR3 DNA reads TGTGCCAGCAGCTCCACACGGAACACTGAAGCTTTCTTT.

This chain connects TRBV13 to TRBJ1-1, with TRBD1 as a possible D gene (6 bases). The germline V and J ends were trimmed by 6 bases and 8 bases, with 10 bases remaining between them. Germline-derived CDR1 and CDR2 are PRHDT and FYEKMQ (reference sequence). The length of the CDR3 is 11 residues. CDR3 sequence: CASSSGTEAFF. The CDR3 bases are TGTGCCAGCAGTTCCGGGACAGAAGCTTTCTTT.

V usage is TRBV7-2 and J usage is TRBJ2-1; perhaps TRBD2 as D (6 bases). V dropped 4 bases and J dropped 6 bases, with 16 bases sitting between them. Germline loops: CDR1 SGHTA, CDR2 FQGNSA. The CDR3 runs 15 residues. The CDR3 region has the DNA TGTGCCAGCAGCTCTTGGGGGGTCGGTCTCAATGAGCAGTTCTTC. Protein: CASSSWGVGLNEQFF.

This clone was recorded many times. The chain uses TRBV25-1 and TRBJ1-2; no clear D. V was cut by 3 bases and J by 4 bases, with 9 bases left in between. There are 13 residues in the CDR3. The germline CDR1 and CDR2 sequences are MGHDK and SYGVNS. The CDR3 sequence is CASSDWGGYGYTF. CDR3 nucleotide sequence: TGTGCCAGCAGTGATTGGGGAGGCTATGGCTACACCTTC.

The gene calls are TRBV6-2 or TRBV6-3 and TRBJ1-4; 9 bases line up with TRBD1. V shed 5 bases and J 10 bases; nucleotides not matched to a gene: 8. Germline V lookup: CDR1 MNHEY, CDR2 SVGEGT. The CDR3 runs 14 residues. This CDR3 reads CASSLGTGPLKLFF. In DNA form, the CDR3 reads TGTGCCAGCAGTCTCGGGACAGGGCCCTTAAAACTGTTTTTT.

V gene TRBV7-3 combines with J gene TRBJ2-3; 8 bases align to TRBD1. Germline CDR1 SGHTA, CDR2 FQGTGA. Trimming at V came to 6 bases and at J to 1 base, leaving 3 bases not matched to a gene. This CDR3 has 14 residues. CDR3 sequence (DNA): TGTGCCAGCAGGGACAGGGTGGGCACAGATACGCAGTATTTT. This codes for CASRDRVGTDTQYF.

The CDR3 here is CASFRQGPYNYGYTF. The CDR3 coding sequence is TGTGCCAGCTTCCGACAGGGACCGTATAACTATGGCTACACCTTC. V is TRBV6-5 and J is TRBJ1-2; 7 bases agree with TRBD1. Germline CDR1 and CDR2: MNHEY and SVGAGI. V shed 8 bases and J 1 base; nucleotides not matched to a gene: 10. This CDR3 comprises 15 residues.

The chain has TRBV19 and TRBJ1-1, with 8 bases matching TRBD1. V gave up 5 bases and J gave up 8 bases; unmatched junction bases: 4. The CDR3 runs 12 residues. Per germline, CDR1 LNHDA and CDR2 SQIVND (reference sequence). In nucleotides, the CDR3 is TGTGCCAGTAGTTTACGGACAGGGGAAGCTTTCTTT. Translating gives CASSLRTGEAFF.

This CDR3 is CASSARTSGVYEQYF. CDR3 coding DNA: TGTGCCAGCAGCGCACGGACTAGCGGGGTCTACGAGCAGTACTTC. The chain carries TRBV3-1 (or the pseudogene TRBV3-2) and TRBJ2-7; 12 bases line up with TRBD2. Germline V lookup: CDR1 LGHDT, CDR2 YNNKEL (reference sequence). The CDR3 has 15 residues. Trimming took 5 bases from V and 3 from J; bases not matched to a gene: 5.

The J gene is TRBJ2-3, the V gene TRBV27; maybe TRBD1 (5 bases). CDR1 is MNHEY and CDR2 is SMNVEV in the germline V gene (reference sequence). The V end lost 10 bases, the J end lost 3 bases, and 20 bases lay between the germline ends. This CDR3 contains 15 residues. The CDR3 DNA sequence: TGTGCCACCTGTCCAGGGTCATCGTTGACAGATACGCAGTATTTT. It translates to CATCPGSSLTDTQYF.